The 6 T cell receptor beta chains reported below all come from one sample, sequenced in a study of T cell changes during pregnancy in multiple sclerosis. The data were produced by immunoSEQ multiplex PCR, yet TCRdb's version contains in-frame clones alone and is incomplete. The repertoire has about 49,000 clones, roughly 89% of them found once; the top ten carry about 5.1%. The sample here was peripheral blood, taken after pregnancy. The receptors derive from a female donor in good health, enrolled as a control in a pregnancy study.

The chain recombines TRBV19 with TRBJ2-2; D might be TRBD1 (5 bases). V was pared by 0 bases and J by 5 bases, with 10 bases between. The CDR3 spans 15 residues. Germline V gene data show CDR1 as LNHDA and CDR2 as SQIVND (reference sequence). CDR3 bases: TGTGCCAGTAGTATAGAAGGGGCGAGGACCGGGGAGCTGTTTTTT. Residues: CASSIEGARTGELFF. The full variable domain, with the rest looked up from reference TRBV19 and TRBJ2-2, is DGGITQSPKYLFRKEGQNVTLSCEQNLNHDAMYWYRQDPGQGLRLIYYSQIVNDFQKGDIAEGYSVSREKKESFPLTVTSAQKNPTAFYLCASSIEGARTGELFFGEGSRLTVL.

The V call is TRBV6-4, the J call TRBJ2-2; 8 bases match TRBD1. The CDR3 has 14 residues. V shed 6 bases and J 7 bases; nucleotides not matched to a gene: 7. The V gene's germline CDR1 is MRHNA and CDR2 SNTAGT. The CDR3 DNA sequence: TGTGCCAGCAGCGTGGGACAGGAGGACGGGGAGCTGTTTTTT. Translation: CASSVGQEDGELFF.

The chain couples TRBV4-2 to TRBJ1-6; TRBD1 might be the D (5 bases). V was trimmed by 1 base and J by 7 bases, leaving 14 bases between them. The germline gives CDR1 LGHNA, CDR2 YNFKEQ. CDR3 length: 16 amino acids. The CDR3 DNA reads as TGTGCCAGCAGCCAAGTATGGGGCGATAGAAATTCACCCCTCCACTTT. Its translation: CASSQVWGDRNSPLHF.

The chain employs TRBV13 and TRBJ2-3; 7 nucleotides match TRBD2. The V gene end was trimmed by 5 bases and the J gene end by 1 base; junction bases not matched to a gene: 6. Germline CDR1 is PRHDT and CDR2 is FYEKMQ (reference sequence). The CDR3 totals 15 residues. The CDR3 spells CASSQQSGGTDTQYF. CDR3 sequence (DNA): TGTGCCAGCAGCCAACAAAGCGGGGGCACAGATACGCAGTATTTT.

V is TRBV5-1 and J is TRBJ2-2, with 9 bases lining up with TRBD2. V shed 5 bases and J 6 bases; nucleotides not matched to a gene: 8. The CDR3 is 15 residues long. Germline V gene lookup returns CDR1 SGHRS and CDR2 YFSETQ. CDR3 coding DNA: TGCGCCAGCAGTTTTGGACTAGCGACATCCGGGGAGCTGTTTTTT. Amino acid sequence: CASSFGLATSGELFF.

The chain joins TRBV4-3 to TRBJ1-1, with D tentatively TRBD1 (6 bases). CDR3 length: 14 residues. Trimming left V 6 bases short and J 1 base short, with 12 bases between. Germline V CDR1 and CDR2: LGHNA, YSLEER. In DNA form, the CDR3 reads TGCGCCAGCAGGGGAAACAGGGAGAACACTGAAGCTTTCTTT. Translation gives CASRGNRENTEAFF.